The sequence of this TCR beta chain was determined in a study of CD8+ T cells in alopecia areata. Study results and caveats: With patients, TCR sharing proved less clear than in mice, a difference possibly related to HLA. Sequenced scalp T cells also include alphabeta T cells resident in normal skin.

Extracted from the samples, RNA was reverse transcribed into cDNA to serve as the sequencing template. Using immunoSEQ multiplex PCR, the repertoire was profiled, and TCRdb retains in-frame clones only, with some absent. Seen here are 140,000 or so clones, more than 55% observed once, and the top ten hold just over 35%. Turning to this clone: Its antigen is unidentified.

The sequence derives from a human donor in good health. The sample taken for sequencing was CD8+ T cells sorted from blood.

This CDR3 is CASSSGAGANVLTF. For the CDR3, the DNA is TGTGCCAGCAGTAGCGGGGCCGGGGCCAACGTCCTGACTTTC. This chain uses TRBV27 with TRBJ2-6, with 7 bases aligning to TRBD2. The ends lost 5 bases at V and 4 bases at J; junction bases unmatched: 2. Germline V gene sequence: CDR1 MNHEY, CDR2 SMNVEV (reference sequence). The CDR3 covers 14 residues.